A selection of T cell receptor beta chains follows, all from one sample in a study of T cells in Graves' hyperthyroidism and ophthalmopathy. TCRdb passed the multiplex PCR reads through MiXCR, listing each CDR3 protein once. The sample has around 300,000 distinct CDR3 sequences, approximately 12% seen once. Sequencing was done on a sample of blood. The source of these receptors is a woman younger than 45 with Graves' hyperthyroidism that later progressed to Graves' ophthalmopathy. Both conserved end residues are part of each CDR3. A D gene is named only where the DNA matches it firmly. Clone size is given for some rows only: seen once, a few or many times, or a class if the clone is expanded.

cdr3_length d_call j_call clone_size v_call cdr3_nt cdr3_aa
13 . TRBJ2-3 few TRBV28 TGTGCCACCCTAACGGGGGGCACAGATACGCAGTATTTT CATLTGGTDTQYF
16 TRBD1 TRBJ1-3 . TRBV11-2 TGTGCCAGCAGCGTGGGACAGTCTTACTCTGGAAACACCATATATTTT CASSVGQSYSGNTIYF
14 . TRBJ2-1 . TRBV12-5 TGTGCTAGTGGTTCAACGACAGGAGTAAATGAGCAGTTCTTC CASGSTTGVNEQFF
15 TRBD1 TRBJ1-6 many TRBV30 TGTGCCTGGACCCAGTTCGGGACAGTTAATTCACCCCTCCACTTT CAWTQFGTVNSPLHF
14 . TRBJ2-7 many TRBV6-1 TGTGCCAGCAGTTTTCGGGATAGCGGCTACGAGCAGTACTTC CASSFRDSGYEQYF
14 . TRBJ2-5 many TRBV2 TGTGCCAGCAGCATCCTGGGGGTCCAAGAGACCCAGTACTTC CASSILGVQETQYF
16 TRBD2 TRBJ2-1 . TRBV6-2/TRBV6-3 TGTGCCAGCGAGGGGTATAGCGGGGGGGTCTACAATGAGCAGTTCTTC CASEGYSGGVYNEQFF
16 . TRBJ2-3 few TRBV5-6 TGTGCCAGCAGCTTGTTCGACAGCTATAGCACAGATACGCAGTATTTT CASSLFDSYSTDTQYF
13 . TRBJ2-5 . TRBV20-1 TGCAGGTCGGACAGACTTATACAAGAGACCCAGTACTTC CRSDRLIQETQYF
13 . TRBJ2-7 . TRBV7-9 TGTGCCAGCAGCAAAGGACAGATCTACGAGCAGTACTTC CASSKGQIYEQYF
11 . TRBJ2-7 many TRBV7-9 TGTGCCAGCGGACTCGTCTACGAGCAGTACTTC CASGLVYEQYF
16 TRBD1 TRBJ1-4 few TRBV5-1 TGCGCCAGCAGCGGGACAGGGGGCCCAACTAATGAAAAACTGTTTTTT CASSGTGGPTNEKLFF
13 . TRBJ1-3 . TRBV5-4 TGTGCCAGCAGCGAGGGGCTTGGGGACACCATATATTTT CASSEGLGDTIYF
16 . TRBJ2-7 many TRBV5-6 TGTGCCAGCAGCTTGATGCCGTCCCTAGCACACTACGAGCAGTACTTC CASSLMPSLAHYEQYF
14 . TRBJ1-5 many TRBV2 TGTGCCAGCACAATAGGGACCCTAAATCAGCCCCAGCATTTT CASTIGTLNQPQHF
14 TRBD1 TRBJ1-6 many TRBV2 TGTGCCAGCAGTGAGGGGACAGAGAATTCACCCCTCCACTTT CASSEGTENSPLHF
14 TRBD1 TRBJ1-1 few TRBV4-3 TGCGCCAGCAGCCAAGACAGGGGGAGCACTGAAGCTTTCTTT CASSQDRGSTEAFF
16 . TRBJ2-5 many TRBV11-2 TGTGCCAGCAGCTCAGATGGGGGCGTGAATTGGGAGACCCAGTACTTC CASSSDGGVNWETQYF